The 20 T cell receptor beta chains presented below share a single source sample, sequenced in a study of blood T cell repertoires in COVID-19. Assay: immunoSEQ multiplex PCR; the TCRdb copy retains only in-frame clones and omits some. The sample holds 150,000 to 160,000 clones; about 83% are singletons and the top ten take around an eighth. Sequencing was done on a sample of peripheral blood. These receptors came from a woman aged 55-75 years with COVID-19, enrolled during active disease.

Notes on this clone: The same CDR3 arises from other DNA sequences in this sample as well. The CDR3 region is CASSVDRGGNQPQHF. The CDR3 region has the DNA TGTGCCAGTAGTGTGGACAGGGGAGGCAATCAGCCCCAGCATTTT. This chain uses TRBV19 with TRBJ1-5; 9 nucleotides agree with TRBD1. From germline, CDR1 is LNHDA and CDR2 SQIVND (reference sequence). V gave up 5 bases and J gave up 2 bases; unmatched junction bases: 4. The CDR3 is made up of 15 amino acids.

The J gene is TRBJ2-1, the V gene TRBV7-9, with 14 bases matching TRBD2. V trimming: 5 bases; J trimming: 7 bases; junction bases outside the gene matches: 10. Germline-derived CDR1 and CDR2 are SEHNR and FQNEAQ (reference sequence). The CDR3 covers 17 residues. CDR3 sequence reads: CASSPKRLAGGRNEQFF. The CDR3 coding sequence is TGTGCCAGCAGCCCCAAACGACTAGCGGGAGGGCGGAATGAGCAGTTCTTC.

The chain employs TRBV9 and TRBJ2-7, with 16 positions matching TRBD2. The V gene's germline CDR1 is SGDLS and CDR2 YYNGEE. V lost 3 bases and J lost 5; bases outside the gene matches: 11. The CDR3 length is 18 residues. This CDR3 reads CASSGDSGLAGGQNEQYF. The CDR3 region has the DNA TGTGCCAGCAGCGGGGACTCGGGACTAGCGGGAGGGCAGAACGAGCAGTACTTC.

The rearrangement joins TRBV28 to TRBJ2-5; 8 nucleotides line up with TRBD2. The CDR3 totals 15 residues. The junction had 8 bases not matched to a gene; V was cut back by 3 bases and J by 5 bases. The germline CDR1 and CDR2 sequences are MDHEN and SYDVKM. The CDR3 reads CASSLLAGGEETQYF. The CDR3 DNA follows: TGTGCCAGCAGTTTGCTCGCGGGGGGCGAGGAGACCCAGTACTTC.

The chain is built from TRBV4-1 and TRBJ1-6, with D possibly being TRBD1 (5 bases). This CDR3 region has 18 residues. Trimming cost V 1 base and J 0 bases, with 13 bases left between them. Germline V gives CDR1 MGHRA, CDR2 YSYEKL. The CDR3 is CASSQVDMGLSYNSPLHF. The DNA for the CDR3 is TGCGCCAGCAGCCAAGTAGATATGGGGCTCTCCTATAATTCACCCCTCCACTTT.

CDR3 nucleotide sequence: TGTGCCAGCAGCTCCGGACAGGGAGGGCAGCCCCAGCATTTT. Translating gives CASSSGQGGQPQHF. V usage is TRBV7-8 and J usage is TRBJ1-5; TRBD1 matches 8 bases. CDR3 size: 14 residues. V dropped 4 bases and J dropped 7; count of bases not matched to a gene: 6. Germline CDR1 reads SGHVS; CDR2 reads FQNEAQ.

The genes are TRBV5-8 and TRBJ2-7, with D uncertain. V was trimmed by 6 bases and J by 3 bases, leaving 16 bases between them. Germline loops: CDR1 SGHTS, CDR2 YDEGEE. The CDR3 consists of 14 residues. CDR3 in DNA: TGTGCCAGCAAGAAAAACAGAGCTGGCTACGAGCAGTACTTC. Translating it yields CASKKNRAGYEQYF.

The chain couples TRBV7-9 to TRBJ1-1; the D gene is possibly TRBD1 (6 bases). CDR3 length: 14 amino acids. Per germline, CDR1 SEHNR and CDR2 FQNEAQ (reference sequence). V was clipped by 5 bases and J by 5 bases, with 15 bases between them. CDR3 nucleotides: TGTGCCAGCAGCCTCACAGGGAAGTCGACTGAAGCTTTCTTT. Its protein product is CASSLTGKSTEAFF. The variable domain in full, with the rest retrieved from reference TRBV7-9 and TRBJ1-1, is DTGVSQNPRHKITKRGQNVTFRCDPISEHNRLYWYRQTLGQGPEFLTYFQNEAQLEKSRLLSDRFSAERPKGSFSTLEIQRTEQGDSAMYLCASSLTGKSTEAFFGQGTRLTVV.

The J gene is TRBJ1-5, the V gene TRBV9; the match to TRBD1 covers 10 bases. V was clipped by 4 bases and J by 7 bases; unmatched bases: 5. Germline-derived CDR1 and CDR2 are SGDLS and YYNGEE. This CDR3 is 14 amino acids long. In DNA, the CDR3 is TGTGCCAGCAGCTCCGGGACAGGGGTCCAGCCCCAGCATTTT. Its protein product is CASSSGTGVQPQHF.

On this clone: At one of its ends the junction is not consistent with the germline gene, which may arise from a read error. The same CDR3 is also encoded by other DNA sequences in this sample. This chain connects TRBV29-1 to TRBJ1-2, with TRBD1 matching over 9 bases. Germline V gene lookup returns CDR1 SQVTM and CDR2 ANQGSEA. The CDR3 has 14 residues. CDR3 residues: CSTVRGQGSDGYTF. The CDR3 DNA follows: TGCAGCACAGTTCGGGGACAGGGCTCTGATGGCTACACTTTC.

The rearrangement uses TRBV4-1 and TRBJ1-2, with TRBD1 identical over 9 bases. The germline V gene has CDR1 MGHRA and CDR2 YSYEKL. V trimming: 0 bases; J trimming: 2 bases; junction bases outside the gene matches: 7. CDR3 size: 17 residues. The CDR3 coding sequence is TGCGCCAGCAGCCAAGATCTTACAGGGGGCGCGAACTATGGCTACACCTTC. It is translated as CASSQDLTGGANYGYTF.

The V gene is TRBV7-3, the J gene TRBJ1-2, with 7 nucleotides matching TRBD1. The CDR3 has 18 amino acids. From germline, CDR1 is SGHTA and CDR2 FQGTGA. J was trimmed by 4 bases and V by 1 base; bases with no gene match: 15. The CDR3 sequence: CASSLNPRPLTGIYGYTF. The CDR3 nucleotides are TGTGCCAGCAGCTTAAATCCTAGGCCCTTGACAGGGATCTATGGCTACACCTTC.

Sample share makes this clone medium-sized. The chain has TRBV7-9 and TRBJ1-2; D gene ambiguous. CDR1 and CDR2 from the germline V gene are SEHNR and FQNEAQ (reference sequence). Trimming shortened V by 1 base and J by 7 bases, and 7 bases separated the two germline ends. This CDR3 is 12 amino acids long. CDR3 DNA sequence: TGTGCCAGCAGCTTAGAAGGGAGTGGCTACACCTTC. Amino acids: CASSLEGSGYTF.

The rearrangement links TRBV18 to TRBJ1-3, with D unclear. Trimming removed 6 bases at V and 2 bases at J, with 17 bases between. The CDR3 has 16 residues. The germline gives CDR1 KGHSH, CDR2 LQKENI. Here the CDR3 reads CASSNQGRGAGNTIYF. Here the CDR3 DNA reads TGTGCCAGCTCGAACCAAGGTCGGGGAGCTGGAAACACCATATATTTT.

The rearrangement links TRBV14 to TRBJ2-1; 7 bases agree with TRBD2. Germline lookup yields CDR1 SGHDN and CDR2 FVKESK. V lost 2 bases to trimming and J lost 0 bases; unmatched junction nucleotides: 7. This CDR3 has 17 residues. CDR3 coding DNA: TGTGCCAGCAGCCAAAGCGGGATTACCTACTCCTACAATGAGCAGTTCTTC. The encoded protein is CASSQSGITYSYNEQFF.

The chain couples TRBV6-5 to TRBJ1-2; 7 bases map to TRBD1. The CDR3 length is 15 residues. Trimming at V came to 7 bases and at J to 5 bases, leaving 13 bases not matched to a gene. The germline gives CDR1 MNHEY, CDR2 SVGAGI. The CDR3, as DNA: TGTGCCAGCACCAGACAGCCGGGACAGACATATGGCTACACCTTC. Translating gives CASTRQPGQTYGYTF.

Comment on this clone: Other DNA sequences in this sample translate to the same CDR3. This chain connects TRBV18 to TRBJ1-5, with D possibly being TRBD1 (5 bases). Germline CDR1 KGHSH, CDR2 LQKENI. The CDR3 is 13 amino acids. Trimming left V 2 bases short and J 4 bases short, with 6 bases between. In DNA, the CDR3 is TGTGCCAGCTCACCAGCAGGGAATCAGCCCCAGCATTTT. This codes for CASSPAGNQPQHF.

This chain links TRBV5-1 with TRBJ1-2, with D perhaps matching TRBD1 (5 bases). Trimming stripped 0 bases from V and 4 bases from J, with 13 bases between. The CDR3 consists of 15 residues. Germline-derived CDR1 and CDR2 are SGHRS and YFSETQ. The CDR3 is CASSLGMEGIYGYTF. The DNA of the CDR3 is TGCGCCAGCAGCTTGGGTATGGAGGGGATCTATGGCTACACCTTC.

The CDR3 loop reads CASSYSGNNEQYF. For the CDR3, the DNA is TGTGCCAGCAGTTACAGCGGGAACAACGAGCAGTACTTC. The V and J genes are TRBV6-6 and TRBJ2-7; TRBD2 agrees at 7 bases. This CDR3 comprises 13 residues. Trimming cost V 2 bases and J 5 bases; bases outside gene matches: 3. CDR1 is MNHNY, CDR2 SVGAGI, per germline (reference sequence).

The chain employs TRBV11-2 and TRBJ2-7; 8 bases fit TRBD2. CDR1 and CDR2 (germline): SGHAT, FQNNGV. The V and J ends lost 1 base and 5 bases, in that order; junction bases with no gene match: 7. This CDR3 is built from 15 residues. In DNA form, the CDR3 reads TGTGCCAGCAGCTTAGGGGGACTAGGGCCCCACGAGCAGTACGTC. Encoded protein: CASSLGGLGPHEQYV.